This T cell receptor beta chain was retrieved from a study of molecular identifiers for immune sequencing clone quantification. Study-wide results and limits: Effector cells kept over 97% of their molecules in clones above 20 RNA copies, while naive cells kept under 1% there.

TCRdb fed the PCR reads into MiXCR, producing one record per CDR3 protein. The table lists 350,000 or so distinct CDR3 sequences, about a fifth of them singletons. This clonotype came up many times. Its antigen is unknown. The origin of this receptor is a human donor in good health. Some libraries in this study had Jurkat cell RNA spiked in. Sequencing was carried out using naive CD8+ T cells from blood, with Jurkat cell RNA spiked in. Subset here: FACS-sorted CD8+CD4-CCR7+CD45RA+ naive T cells.

The CDR3 DNA follows: TGCAGCGTTGAAGCCCGAATGAACACTGAAGCTTTCTTT. This encodes CSVEARMNTEAFF. The chain recombines TRBV29-1 with TRBJ1-1, with D hard to call. V gave up 1 base and J gave up 0 bases, with 6 bases separating them. From germline, CDR1 is SQVTM and CDR2 ANQGSEA. The CDR3 length is 13 residues.